This T cell receptor beta chain emerged from a study of cytomegalovirus exposure and HLA in healthy donors. At the level of the study: Assignment to the Caucasian-associated ancestry cluster applied to around four fifths of the approximately 420 genotyped donors. Findings and limits, study-wide: Confirmation was obtained in vitro that three CMV-associated chains are specific for CMV antigens. Productive rates of about 87% or about 30% were seen for most TCR beta V segments in an earlier analysis. For TCR beta chains, V- and J-gene trimming was later linked to a missense DCLRE1C variant.

Primers: 60 Vbeta forward and 13 Jbeta reverse. TCRdb's copy holds only in-frame clones and misses some; the assay was immunoSEQ multiplex PCR. The specimen's table records fewer than 200,000 clones. Trimming took 3 bases from V and 4 from J; bases not matched to a gene: 3. CDR3 length equals 17 residues. Germline loops: CDR1 MGHRA, CDR2 YSYEKL. On this clone itself: Its cognate antigen is unknown.

The gene calls are TRBV4-1 and TRBJ2-1, with 16 bases lining up with TRBD2. Sequenced input: PBMCs. The source is a man aged 25 to 40 in good health and CMV-seronegative. The CDR3 here is CASSHGTSGRDYNEQFF. CDR3 bases: TGCGCCAGCAGCCATGGGACTAGCGGGAGGGATTACAATGAGCAGTTCTTC.